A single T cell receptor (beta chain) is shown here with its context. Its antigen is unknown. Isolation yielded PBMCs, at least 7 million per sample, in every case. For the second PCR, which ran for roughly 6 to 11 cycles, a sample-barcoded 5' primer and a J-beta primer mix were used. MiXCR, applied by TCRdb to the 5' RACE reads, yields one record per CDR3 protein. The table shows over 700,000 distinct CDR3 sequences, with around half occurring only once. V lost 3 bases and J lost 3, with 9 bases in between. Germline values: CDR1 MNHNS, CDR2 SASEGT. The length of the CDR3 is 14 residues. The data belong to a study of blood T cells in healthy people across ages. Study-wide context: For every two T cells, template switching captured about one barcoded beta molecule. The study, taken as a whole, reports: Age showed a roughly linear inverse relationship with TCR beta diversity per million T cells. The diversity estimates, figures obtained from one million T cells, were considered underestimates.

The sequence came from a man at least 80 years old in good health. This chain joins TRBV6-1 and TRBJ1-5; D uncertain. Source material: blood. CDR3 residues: CASSDLHTNQPQHF. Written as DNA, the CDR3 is TGTGCCAGCAGTGACCTACATACCAATCAGCCCCAGCATTTT.